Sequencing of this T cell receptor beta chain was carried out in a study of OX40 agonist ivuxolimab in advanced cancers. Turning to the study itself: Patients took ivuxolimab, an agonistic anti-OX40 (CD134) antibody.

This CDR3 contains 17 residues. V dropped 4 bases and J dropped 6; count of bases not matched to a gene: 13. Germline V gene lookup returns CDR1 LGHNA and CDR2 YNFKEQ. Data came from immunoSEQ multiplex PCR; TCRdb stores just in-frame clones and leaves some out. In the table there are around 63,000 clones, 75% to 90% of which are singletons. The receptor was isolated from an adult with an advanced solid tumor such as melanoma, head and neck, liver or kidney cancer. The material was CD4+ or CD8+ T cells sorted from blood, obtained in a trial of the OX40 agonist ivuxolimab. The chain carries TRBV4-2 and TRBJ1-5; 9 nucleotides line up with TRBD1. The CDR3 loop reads CASSREDGQGSSQPQHF. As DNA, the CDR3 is TGTGCCAGCAGCCGAGAAGACGGACAGGGGTCGAGTCAGCCCCAGCATTTT.